Detailed here is one TCR beta chain. Its target is not known. This specimen belongs to a study of T cell repertoires in cytomegalovirus infection. Study as a whole: Public TCR beta signature analysis indicated the presence of both CMV infection and matching HLA type. Study-wide results and limits: Accumulated public TCR beta family frequency recognized individuals carrying CMV together with the relevant HLA.

In TCRdb, the reads were re-called with MiXCR into one record per CDR3 protein. The sample has under 850,000 distinct CDR3 sequences, 35% seen once. The TCR originated in a human donor in good health (CMV status not recorded). Some clones in this sample may be carry-over from other donors' samples. The sequenced sample was PBMCs.

CDR3 nucleotide sequence: TGTGCCAGCAGTGGGACAAGGGAGCAAGAGACCCAGTACTTC. Protein product: CASSGTREQETQYF. The V gene is TRBV11-2, the J gene TRBJ2-5; possible D gene TRBD1, 6 bases. CDR3 length: 14 residues. V dropped 6 bases and J dropped 2 bases, with 13 bases sitting between them. Per the germline V gene, CDR1 is SGHAT and CDR2 is FQNNGV.